This TCR beta chain appears in the sequencing data of a study of glioma-infiltrating T cells after dendritic cell vaccination (dated by TCRdb to between 2015 and 2016). Looking at the study overall: A cohort of roughly 15 glioblastoma patients from Phase I and II dendritic cell vaccination trials was included, of whom 9 were newly diagnosed and 6 had recurrent disease. The vaccine consisted of monocyte-derived dendritic cells cultured seven days with IL-4 and GM-CSF, then pulsed overnight with autologous tumor lysate. Tumor-infiltrating lymphocyte content was quantified and tumor and blood repertoires were compared in dendritic cell-vaccinated glioblastoma patients by deep sequencing of TCR beta CDR3 regions. Between the early 2000s and the early 2010s, the patients were given dendritic cell vaccination pulsed with autologous tumor lysate. Patients received three intradermal dendritic cell vaccine injections at biweekly intervals in the arm below the axilla. Survival after dendritic cell vaccination was correlated with TCR sequencing metrics, such as TIL content and the overlap between tumor and blood repertoires. Study-level results and caveats: No direct relationship between TCR clonality and survival was found, suggesting that a diverse polyclonal response may matter. Higher estimated pretreatment TIL content predicted longer time to progression and overall survival after dendritic cell vaccination. The response model built on TCR overlap across three groups was characterized as speculative, with prospective validation still needed. The cohort was small and heterogeneous, with few patients having full blood and tumor sets and even fewer initial-recurrent tumor pairs.

In regard to this clone: Its cognate antigen has yet to be identified. No quality values exist for individual bases; no much larger clone is one base distant.

The time point label here, explained by the study, means: after dendritic cell vaccination, including at tumor progression/relapse. Selection of patients required sufficient residual fresh-frozen tumor tissue and over two years of available survival data. An isocitrate dehydrogenase mutation was not carried by any of the glioblastoma patients, although molecular status was otherwise variable. PBMC were collected before vaccination, two weeks after the third vaccination, and at tumor progression if progression occurred. Genomic DNA was extracted with the Qiagen DNeasy Blood extraction Kit. The immunoSEQ assay amplified TCRB CDR3 regions from roughly 2 micrograms of genomic DNA, or from all available DNA when less than that amount was available. For multiplex PCR, 60 forward primers for TCR V beta segments and 13 reverse primers for J beta segments were used. To estimate the number of reads per starting template, synthetic control templates were added to each sample at limiting dilution. Reads of 87 bp were generated by sequencing on the Illumina HiSeq System. Regarding the original processing steps: PCR and sequencing errors were removed by a nearest neighbor algorithm that merged closely related sequences. TCR overlap was defined as the percentage of unique tumor TCR beta sequences that were also found in the peripheral blood of the same patient. In TCRdb, the immuneACCESS table is reduced to in-frame sequences with V and J assigned. These tables do not hold every clone; where another copy was compared, an unresolved V gene accounts for under half, and the others remain unexplained. The D gene and trimming were derived from the DNA, and the V and J assignments and clone size from that table. Across this sample there are more than 95,000 clones, with 65% to 85% seen only once. Together, the top ten hold 5.4% of the sample.

From a lookup of the germline V gene (reference sequence), CDR1 and CDR2 are LNHDA and SQIVND. Reading from cysteine to phenylalanine, the CDR3 counts 14 amino acids. Just CDR3 DNA is preserved here, 42 bases in frame from base 1. Trimming accounts for 5 bases at V and 1 base at J, while the number of junction bases matched to no gene is 1. Recombination connected TRBV19 to TRBJ2-5; the central 10 bases match TRBD2. The receptor was isolated from a human donor with glioblastoma. The source was blood, collected after dendritic cell vaccination. This receptor has the CDR3 CASSQREGQETQYF. Read as DNA, the sequence is TGTGCCAGTAGTCAGCGGGAGGGCCAAGAGACCCAGTACTTC.